This entry describes one TCR beta chain. This specimen belongs to a study of T cells expressing NK-cell markers. As for the study in general: Cells sorted as CD3+CD56+NKG2C+, CD3+CD56+NKG2C- and CD3+CD56-NKG2C+ T cells supplied the TCR beta repertoires. Among the eight sequenced donors, seven tested HCMV-seropositive and one tested seronegative.

TCRdb re-called the 5' RACE reads and gives one entry per CDR3 protein, without DNA. This listing includes some 500,000 distinct CDR3 sequences. Germline-derived CDR1 and CDR2 are DFQATT and SNEGSKA (reference sequence). The CDR3 consists of 18 residues. The clonotype originates from a woman in her forties or fifties in good health. The specimen was blood T cells: a sorted CD56 or NKG2C T cell subset, CD4+ or CD8+ T cells, or bulk PBMC T cells (not recorded which). This sequence joins TRBV20-1 and TRBJ2-1; TCRdb lists TRBD1, though no DNA is available to test this call. CDR3 in amino acids: CSAQGGGASGSSYNEQFF.